The 28 T cell receptor beta chains below come from one sample, sequenced in a study of CD8 T cells in ankylosing spondylitis. TCRdb reanalysed the 5' RACE reads using MiXCR and keeps one entry per CDR3 protein. The data contain some 290,000 distinct CDR3 sequences, over 15% of them singletons. The sequenced sample was blood, either unsorted or a sorted T cell fraction (not recorded which). All receptors derive from a male donor with ankylosing spondylitis or in good health (not recorded which).

This clonotype was seen only a few times. The chain couples TRBV5-6 to TRBJ1-2; 8 positions match TRBD1. This CDR3 is 14 amino acids long. V was pared by 4 bases and J by 7 bases, with 9 bases of the junction left unmatched. CDR1 is SGHDT, CDR2 YYEEEE, per germline. The CDR3, as DNA: TGTGCCAGCAGCGTTCGGGACAGGCGGCGTGGCTACACCTTC. This encodes CASSVRDRRRGYTF.

This chain connects TRBV10-3 to TRBJ2-3; 9 bases are a match to TRBD1. The CDR3 sequence is 15 residues long. J was trimmed by 5 bases and V by 6 bases; bases with no gene match: 9. Germline V CDR1 and CDR2: ENHRY, SYGVKD. The CDR3 spells CAISHEQGALDTQYF. In DNA form, the CDR3 reads TGTGCCATCAGCCACGAACAGGGGGCGTTAGATACGCAGTATTTT.

The V gene is TRBV3-1, the J gene TRBJ2-3; 8 positions agree with TRBD2. The junction had 5 bases not matched to a gene; V was cut back by 0 bases and J by 0 bases. The germline V gene has CDR1 LGHDT and CDR2 YNNKEL (reference sequence). The CDR3 totals 17 residues. This chain's CDR3 is CASSQDLLAVSTDTQYF. Written as DNA, the CDR3 is TGTGCCAGCAGCCAAGATCTACTAGCGGTGAGCACAGATACGCAGTATTTT.

This clonotype has at least ten counts. J is TRBJ2-2 and V is TRBV9; D is uncertain. CDR3 length: 16 residues. CDR1 and CDR2 from the germline V gene are SGDLS and YYNGEE. V was pared by 4 bases and J by 0 bases, with 13 bases between. The CDR3 here is CASSPWAEANTGELFF. CDR3 in DNA: TGTGCCAGCAGCCCATGGGCAGAGGCGAACACCGGGGAGCTGTTTTTT.

This clonotype was picked up a small number of times. The V and J genes are TRBV10-3 and TRBJ1-5; D ambiguous. The germline V and J ends were trimmed by 6 bases and 4 bases, with 13 bases remaining between them. The germline V gene has CDR1 ENHRY and CDR2 SYGVKD. The CDR3 contains 14 residues. DNA of the CDR3: TGTGCCATCAGCGAGGGCAAAGGTAATCAGCCCCAGCATTTT. Translating it yields CAISEGKGNQPQHF.

This clonotype has only one observation. This CDR3 is CASRAASGGTSGANVLTF. In DNA form, the CDR3 reads TGTGCCAGCAGAGCCGCTAGCGGGGGAACCTCTGGGGCCAACGTCCTGACTTTC. The chain joins TRBV12-3 or TRBV12-4 to TRBJ2-6; 10 bases are a match to TRBD2. V lost 6 bases to trimming and J lost 0 bases; unmatched junction nucleotides: 8. This CDR3 spans 18 amino acids.

This chain joins TRBV7-9 and TRBJ2-3; 12 bases are a match to TRBD2. This CDR3 comprises 16 residues. Germline CDR1 reads SEHNR; CDR2 reads FQNEAQ (reference sequence). V was pared by 5 bases and J by 4 bases, with 7 bases of the junction left unmatched. For the CDR3, the DNA is TGTGCCAGCAGCCGACAACTAGCGGGAGGCCCAGATACGCAGTATTTT. Amino acids: CASSRQLAGGPDTQYF.

V is TRBV11-2 and J is TRBJ2-1, with TRBD2 identical over 8 bases. CDR1 SGHAT and CDR2 FQNNGV come from the germline V gene. Germline trimming cut 5 bases from V and 3 bases from J; bases unmatched to any gene: 9. The CDR3 contains 16 residues. DNA for the CDR3: TGTGCCAGCAGCCCCCTTGATAGCGGGATCTACAATGAGCAGTTCTTC. This sequence encodes CASSPLDSGIYNEQFF. Drawing the rest from reference TRBV11-2 and TRBJ2-1, the complete variable domain is EAGVAQSPRYKIIEKRQSVAFWCNPISGHATLYWYQQILGQGPKLLIQFQNNGVVDDSQLPKDRFSAERLKGVDSTLKIQPAKLEDSAVYLCASSPLDSGIYNEQFFGPGTRLTVL.

This sequence joins TRBV12-3 or TRBV12-4 and TRBJ1-6; no definite D call. The ends were cut back, 1 base at V and 6 bases at J, with 7 bases in the middle. The CDR3 consists of 14 residues. In nucleotides, the CDR3 is TGTGCCAGCAGTTTAGGGCTGCCTAATTCACCCCTCCACTTT. This translates into CASSLGLPNSPLHF.

This clonotype was counted at least ten times. The chain links TRBV7-6 to TRBJ2-3, with D possibly TRBD2 on 5 matching bases. Trimming took 1 base from V and 0 from J, leaving 8 bases between them. Germline lookup yields CDR1 SGHVS and CDR2 FNYEAQ. This CDR3 comprises 15 residues. This chain's CDR3 is CASSLVTGSTDTQYF. DNA for the CDR3: TGTGCCAGCAGCTTAGTTACGGGAAGCACAGATACGCAGTATTTT.

There are many counts of this clonotype. The chain uses TRBV5-1 and TRBJ2-5; 10 positions agree with TRBD1. The CDR3 is made up of 14 amino acids. The ends lost 4 bases at V and 5 bases at J; junction bases unmatched: 5. CDR1 is SGHRS, CDR2 YFSETQ, per germline. The CDR3 spells CASSPRQGAETQYF. CDR3 DNA: TGCGCCAGCAGCCCGAGACAGGGGGCGGAGACCCAGTACTTC.

The gene calls are TRBV20-1 and TRBJ2-1; 8 positions agree with TRBD1. Germline CDR1 is DFQATT and CDR2 is SNEGSKA (reference sequence). This CDR3 comprises 12 residues. J lost 9 bases, V lost 3 bases, and 4 bases had no gene match. The CDR3 sequence: CSASQGAGEQFF. The CDR3 DNA is TGCAGTGCTAGCCAGGGGGCGGGTGAGCAGTTCTTC.

This clonotype was observed a handful of times. The rearrangement links TRBV19 to TRBJ1-1; D not certain. CDR3 length equals 14 residues. Germline V gene lookup returns CDR1 LNHDA and CDR2 SQIVND (reference sequence). Trimming shortened V by 1 base and J by 2 bases, and 8 bases separated the two germline ends. CDR3 nucleotide sequence: TGTGCCAGTAGTATAGCGGCCGGCAACACTGAAGCTTTCTTT. Translated: CASSIAAGNTEAFF.

In its sample, this clonotype was seen many times. The chain uses TRBV29-1 and TRBJ2-5, with 9 nucleotides matching TRBD2. V trimming: 4 bases; J trimming: 4 bases; junction bases outside the gene matches: 13. This CDR3 comprises 16 residues. From germline, CDR1 is SQVTM and CDR2 ANQGSEA. The CDR3 coding sequence is TGCAGCGTTGCCCCGCGGGGGGCGGGGGGGCGAGAGACCCAGTACTTC. It yields the protein CSVAPRGAGGRETQYF.

The J gene is TRBJ1-1, the V gene TRBV6-1, with 12 bases identical to TRBD1. CDR1 and CDR2 (germline): MNHNS, SASEGT. This CDR3 is 14 amino acids long. V lost 8 bases and J lost 7; bases outside the gene matches: 8. The CDR3 loop reads CASLRDRGLSEAFF. CDR3 nucleotide sequence: TGTGCCAGCCTCCGGGACAGGGGGCTCAGTGAAGCTTTCTTT.

V gene TRBV12-3 or TRBV12-4 combines with J gene TRBJ2-5; TRBD1 agrees at 7 bases. This CDR3 comprises 16 residues. The trim removed 5 bases at V and 1 base at J, leaving 10 bases unmatched. CDR3 DNA: TGTGCCAGCAGTCCCCAAGGGGGCAGGGCCCAAGAGACCCAGTACTTC. Residues: CASSPQGGRAQETQYF.

This chain links TRBV3-1 with TRBJ2-2; D is possibly TRBD2 (6 bases). The CDR3 has 13 amino acids. The ends were cut back, 1 base at V and 6 bases at J, with 6 bases in the middle. From germline, CDR1 is LGHDT and CDR2 YNNKEL (reference sequence). The CDR3 sequence is CASSQGGAGELFF. DNA of the CDR3: TGTGCCAGCAGCCAAGGCGGGGCCGGGGAGCTGTTTTTT.

This clonotype was detected only a few times. This rearrangement joins TRBV29-1 to TRBJ2-5; D gene unclear. Germline lookup yields CDR1 SQVTM and CDR2 ANQGSEA. The length of the CDR3 is 11 residues. The V gene lost 6 bases and the J gene lost 1 base, with 6 bases spanning the gap. CDR3: CSVPAQETQYF. CDR3 nucleotides: TGCAGCGTCCCGGCCCAAGAGACCCAGTACTTC.

This clonotype turned up a few times. The genes are TRBV14 and TRBJ2-1, with 7 nucleotides matching TRBD2. J was trimmed by 9 bases and V by 4 bases; bases with no gene match: 3. Germline lookup yields CDR1 SGHDN and CDR2 FVKESK. This CDR3 spans 12 amino acids. CDR3 nucleotides: TGTGCCAGCAGCCGACTAGCCTCTGAGCAGTTCTTC. Its translation is CASSRLASEQFF.

V usage is TRBV29-1 and J usage is TRBJ1-2; TRBD1 might be the D (5 bases). From germline, CDR1 is SQVTM and CDR2 ANQGSEA. The CDR3 has 13 amino acids. V lost 2 bases to trimming and J lost 4 bases, with 11 bases between them. CDR3 amino acids: CSVELGGGYGYTF. The CDR3 region has the DNA TGCAGCGTTGAATTGGGGGGAGGCTATGGCTACACCTTC.

This rearrangement joins TRBV9 to TRBJ1-5, with 9 positions matching TRBD1. The germline CDR1 and CDR2 sequences are SGDLS and YYNGEE. J gave up 7 bases and V 3 bases, and 2 bases lay outside the gene matches. This CDR3 is 13 amino acids long. The CDR3 protein is CASSATGGQPQHF. CDR3 DNA sequence: TGTGCCAGCAGCGCGACAGGGGGGCAGCCCCAGCATTTT.

This clonotype turned up a few times. The chain recombines TRBV29-1 with TRBJ1-4, with 8 bases aligning to TRBD1. CDR1 SQVTM and CDR2 ANQGSEA come from the germline V gene. After removal of 7 bases from V and 8 bases from J, the junction contained 12 bases not matched to a gene. The CDR3 is 14 amino acids. The CDR3 DNA reads TGCAGCGCCGGACAGGGACTCGTACGAGAAAAACTGTTTTTT. It encodes CSAGQGLVREKLFF.

This clonotype was found many times. The V and J genes are TRBV6-2 or TRBV6-3 and TRBJ2-7; no clear D gene. The V end was cut by 0 bases, the J end by 2 bases, with 11 bases between. The CDR3 is 15 residues long. The germline gives CDR1 MNHEY, CDR2 SVGEGT. CDR3 residues: CASSYSNGWAYEQYV. CDR3 sequence (DNA): TGTGCCAGCAGTTACTCGAATGGTTGGGCCTACGAGCAGTACGTC.

This clonotype was observed many times. The chain joins TRBV5-1 to TRBJ2-4; no definite D call. V gave up 0 bases and J gave up 7 bases, with 8 bases separating them. The CDR3 consists of 13 residues. Germline values: CDR1 SGHRS, CDR2 YFSETQ. The chain's CDR3 is CASSLEPTNIQYF. The CDR3 DNA reads as TGCGCCAGCAGCTTGGAACCAACGAACATTCAGTACTTC. Full variable domain (rest looked up from reference TRBV5-1 and TRBJ2-4): KAGVTQTPRYLIKTRGQQVTLSCSPISGHRSVSWYQQTPGQGLQFLFEYFSETQRNKGNFPGRFSGRQFSNSRSEMNVSTLELGDSALYLCASSLEPTNIQYFGAGTRLSVL.

The V and J genes are TRBV28 and TRBJ2-7; TRBD2 is a possible D gene (5 bases). V was trimmed by 3 bases and J by 4 bases, leaving 13 bases between them. CDR3 length equals 14 residues. The germline gives CDR1 MDHEN, CDR2 SYDVKM. CDR3 protein: CASSFGGLLYEQYV. CDR3 coding DNA: TGTGCCAGCAGTTTCGGTGGACTTCTTTACGAGCAGTACGTC.

The chain links TRBV5-1 to TRBJ2-1, with 11 bases aligning to TRBD2. Germline lookup yields CDR1 SGHRS and CDR2 YFSETQ. There are 16 residues in the CDR3. Trimming at V came to 4 bases and at J to 6 bases, leaving 9 bases not matched to a gene. CDR3 sequence reads: CASSTQTSGSTNEQFF. DNA for the CDR3: TGCGCCAGCAGCACCCAAACTAGCGGGAGTACCAATGAGCAGTTCTTC.

This clonotype showed up just a few times. The V call is TRBV3-1, the J call TRBJ2-3; 8 bases are a match to TRBD2. Germline V lookup: CDR1 LGHDT, CDR2 YNNKEL (reference sequence). V trimming: 3 bases; J trimming: 5 bases; junction bases outside the gene matches: 4. The CDR3 spans 14 residues. CDR3 residues: CASSHRGTRDTQYF. As DNA, the CDR3 is TGTGCCAGCAGCCACCGCGGGACTAGAGATACGCAGTATTTT.

The genes are TRBV7-8 and TRBJ1-6; no definite D call. The V gene's germline CDR1 is SGHVS and CDR2 FQNEAQ. Trimming took 1 base from V and 6 from J, leaving 16 bases between them. The CDR3 totals 17 residues. The CDR3 region has the DNA TGTGCCAGCAGCTTAGAAGTAGGGCCAGGAGGTAATTCACCCCTCCACTTT. It specifies CASSLEVGPGGNSPLHF. Full variable domain (missing parts from reference TRBV7-8 and TRBJ1-6): GAGVSQSPRYKVAKRGQDVALRCDPISGHVSLFWYQQALGQGPEFLTYFQNEAQLDKSGLPSDRFFAERPEGSVSTLKIQRTQQEDSAVYLCASSLEVGPGGNSPLHFGNGTRLTVT.